Listed below are T cell receptor beta chains from one sample, sequenced in a study of control samples from healthy donors and cancer patients. Assay used: immunoSEQ multiplex PCR; TCRdb lists only in-frame clones, some missing. The repertoire has tens of thousands of clones, roughly 95% of them found once; the top ten carry less than 1.1%. Sequenced input: blood. The receptors come from a woman aged 18-30 years in good health. Both conserved end residues are part of each CDR3. Each record gives: V gene, J gene, D gene, clone size, CDR3 DNA, CDR3 protein. The D gene is left open where the match is weak. Clone size is given for some rows only: seen once, a few or many times, or a class if the clone is expanded.

TRBV2	TRBJ1-3	.	.	TGTGCCAGCAGGACTGGGGGTTCTGGAAACACCATATATTTT	CASRTGGSGNTIYF
TRBV6-4	TRBJ2-1	.	.	TGTGCCAGCAGTGACCATAGCGACGCCAATGAGCAGTTCTTC	CASSDHSDANEQFF
TRBV29-1	TRBJ2-1	TRBD1	.	TGCAGCGGGACAACAGGGGGCCCCTACAATGAGCAGTTCTTC	CSGTTGGPYNEQFF
TRBV28	TRBJ2-7	.	.	TGTGCCAGCAGTCCAACCCCTTGGGGCAACTCCTACGAGCAGTACTTC	CASSPTPWGNSYEQYF
TRBV5-1	TRBJ2-2	.	few	TGCGCCAGCAGCCGTGGGGGGAGCGGGGAGCTGTTTTTT	CASSRGGSGELFF
TRBV6-5	TRBJ2-7	TRBD1	.	TGTGCCAGCAGGCGAGGGACAGCCAGCTACGAGCAGTACTTC	CASRRGTASYEQYF
TRBV10-1	TRBJ2-5	TRBD2	.	TGCGCCAGCAGTCCACGGACTAGCGGGGGGCAAGAGACCCAGTACTTC	CASSPRTSGGQETQYF
TRBV23-1	TRBJ1-2	.	.	TGCGCCAGCAGTCAATCCTCTATGGACGGTTATGGCTACACCTTC	CASSQSSMDGYGYTF
TRBV5-1	TRBJ2-7	TRBD2	.	TGCGCCAGCAGCCAGGCTGCGGGGGGGCCGTACGAGCAGTACTTC	CASSQAAGGPYEQYF
TRBV4-1	TRBJ1-6	TRBD1	.	TGCGCCAGCAGCCAAGTGGGGAAGGACAGGGGGCATTCACCCCTCCACTTT	CASSQVGKDRGHSPLHF
TRBV27	TRBJ1-3	.	.	TGTGCCAGCAGTTTAAGTTCCGGGCCGAGCTCTGGAAACACCATATATTTT	CASSLSSGPSSGNTIYF
TRBV11-2	TRBJ2-1	.	.	TGTGCCAGCAGCTTAGGGGGGACGTACAATGAGCAGTTCTTC	CASSLGGTYNEQFF
TRBV10-2	TRBJ2-3	TRBD2	.	TGCGCCAGCAGTGGGGAGGGATTGGACACAGATACGCAGTATTTT	CASSGEGLDTDTQYF
TRBV19	TRBJ1-1	.	.	TGTGCCAGTAGTATCGGCGGGCTTGAAGCTTTCTTT	CASSIGGLEAFF
TRBV28	TRBJ2-7	TRBD1	.	TGTGCCAGCAGTCAGGGGGCTCTTTTGTACGAGCAGTACTTC	CASSQGALLYEQYF
TRBV7-9	TRBJ2-2	.	.	TGTGCCAGCAGCCCCACGTCGGGGCAATACACCGGGGAGCTGTTTTTT	CASSPTSGQYTGELFF
TRBV5-1	TRBJ1-6	.	.	TGCGCCAGCAGCTTGGATGGACCCAATTCACCCCTCCACTTT	CASSLDGPNSPLHF
TRBV2	TRBJ1-2	.	.	TGTGCCAGCAGTGGACGGGGGGATTTTGGCTACACCTTC	CASSGRGDFGYTF
TRBV5-3	TRBJ2-7	.	once	TGTGCCAGAAGCTTGGGTTTGGCGCCCTACGAGCAGTACTTC	CARSLGLAPYEQYF
TRBV2	TRBJ2-7	TRBD1	.	TGTGCCAGCAGTGTTTCCCGGGACAGCAGCTACGAGCAGTACTTC	CASSVSRDSSYEQYF
TRBV11-2	TRBJ1-1	TRBD1	.	TGTGCCAGCAGCTTCTGGGACAGGGATTATACTGAAGCTTTCTTT	CASSFWDRDYTEAFF
TRBV6-6	TRBJ1-2	TRBD1	.	TGTGCCAGCACGAAGGCAGGGGGCGGTGGCTATGGCTACACCTTC	CASTKAGGGGYGYTF
TRBV27	TRBJ1-6	.	.	TGTGCCAGCAGTTTAAAGTCCTATTCACCCCTCCACTTT	CASSLKSYSPLHF
TRBV7-3	TRBJ2-2	TRBD1	.	TGTGCCAGCAGCTTAGGGACAGCGAACACCGGGGAGCTGTTTTTT	CASSLGTANTGELFF
TRBV7-9	TRBJ1-2	TRBD1	.	TGTGCCAGCAGCTCAGCAGGGGGAGGGTATGGCTACACCTTC	CASSSAGGGYGYTF
TRBV5-6	TRBJ1-1	.	.	TGTGCCAGCAGCTATGGAGGGACCACTGAAGCTTTCTTT	CASSYGGTTEAFF
TRBV7-8	TRBJ1-3	.	.	TGTGCCAGCAGCCCTAGGGGAAACACCATATATTTT	CASSPRGNTIYF
TRBV6-1	TRBJ2-5	.	.	TGTGCCAGCAGTGAAGAAGGTCTGCAAGAGACCCAGTACTTC	CASSEEGLQETQYF
TRBV6-1	TRBJ1-1	.	.	TGTGCCAGCAGTGAACGACTTGAAGCTTTCTTT	CASSERLEAFF
TRBV7-9	TRBJ1-4	.	.	TGTGCCAGCAGCTTTAGAAGTACAACTAATGAAAAACTGTTTTTT	CASSFRSTTNEKLFF
TRBV5-6	TRBJ1-1	TRBD1	.	TGTGCCAGCAGCCCAACAGGGGGTGGAGGGGCTTTCTTT	CASSPTGGGGAFF
TRBV7-2	TRBJ2-3	.	.	TGTGCCAGCAGCTCCACAGGTAGCACAGATACGCAGTATTTT	CASSSTGSTDTQYF
TRBV6-4	TRBJ1-6	TRBD1	.	TGTGCCAGCAGGTTTACCGGGACAGGGAATTCACCCCTCCACTTT	CASRFTGTGNSPLHF
TRBV4-1	TRBJ1-2	.	.	TGCGCCAGCAGCCAAGATGTGAGAGAATTCAACTATGGCTACACCTTC	CASSQDVREFNYGYTF
TRBV6-5	TRBJ2-7	TRBD1	.	TGTGCCAGCAGGGGACAGGACACTGGCTACGAGCAGTACTTC	CASRGQDTGYEQYF
TRBV9	TRBJ2-1	TRBD1	once	TGTGCCAGCAGCGCTTTGACAGGGGGTGAGCAGTTCTTC	CASSALTGGEQFF
TRBV9	TRBJ1-6	.	.	TGTGCCAGCAGCGTTTTCGACATTGGGCATTCACCCCTCCACTTT	CASSVFDIGHSPLHF
TRBV12-5	TRBJ2-1	TRBD2	.	TGTGCTAGTGGTCCCGCGGGGGGCTACAATGAGCAGTTCTTC	CASGPAGGYNEQFF
TRBV12-3/TRBV12-4	TRBJ2-1	.	.	TGTGCCAGCAGCACCGCCGGTCGAATTCCGTTCTTC	CASSTAGRIPFF
TRBV11-2	TRBJ1-1	.	.	TGTGCCAGCAGCCCAAGCTCGGAGGGGGGCATGAACACTGAAGCTTTCTTT	CASSPSSEGGMNTEAFF
TRBV29-1	TRBJ1-2	.	.	TGCAGCGTTGCCCCTCGGGCGGGAAAGGGGACCTTCAACTACACCTTC	CSVAPRAGKGTFNYTF
TRBV9	TRBJ2-7	TRBD1	.	TGTGCCAGCAGCGCTGGGACAGGGGCAACCTACGAGCAGTACTTC	CASSAGTGATYEQYF